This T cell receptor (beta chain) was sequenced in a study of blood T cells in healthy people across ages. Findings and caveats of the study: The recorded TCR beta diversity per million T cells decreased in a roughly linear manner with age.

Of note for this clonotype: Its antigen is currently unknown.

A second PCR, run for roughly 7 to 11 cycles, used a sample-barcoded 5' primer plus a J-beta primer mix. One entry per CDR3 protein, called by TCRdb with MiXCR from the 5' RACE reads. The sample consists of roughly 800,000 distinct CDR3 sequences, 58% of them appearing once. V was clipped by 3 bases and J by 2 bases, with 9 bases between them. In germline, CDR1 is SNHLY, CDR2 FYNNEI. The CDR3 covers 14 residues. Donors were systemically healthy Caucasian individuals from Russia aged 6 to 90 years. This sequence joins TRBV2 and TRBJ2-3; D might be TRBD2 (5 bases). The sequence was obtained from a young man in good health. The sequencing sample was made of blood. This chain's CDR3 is CASSDEGNTDTQYF. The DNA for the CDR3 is TGTGCCAGCAGTGATGAGGGAAACACAGATACGCAGTATTTT.